A single sample gave rise to the 19 T cell receptor beta chains below, sequenced in a study of read filtering for tumor transcriptome and immune sequencing. Molecular barcoded adaptors covering alpha/delta and beta/gamma chains were used on roughly 400 ng RNA. From the reads, TCRdb called clonotypes with MiXCR, one entry per CDR3 protein. The sample lists tens of thousands of distinct CDR3 sequences, 13% to 15% seen once, with 35% to 50% in the top ten. Input material: a population of CD138-negative cells sorted from bone marrow. These receptor sequences come from a donor aged 40 or over with multiple myeloma.

Of note for this clonotype: The missing conserved phenylalanine or tryptophan at the end of this CDR3 makes a read error likely. V usage is TRBV29-1 and J usage is TRBJ2-5; tentatively, D is TRBD2 (6 bases). CDR3 length: 13 residues. With 7 bases removed from V and 2 bases from J, the gap between germline ends came to 14 bases. CDR1 and CDR2 (germline): SQVTM, ANQGSEA. The CDR3 loop reads CSGRLGGQETQYC. CDR3 bases: TGCAGCGGACGTTTGGGAGGTCAAGAGACCCAGTACTGC.

In its sample, this clonotype was seen many times. The V gene is TRBV7-9, the J gene TRBJ2-3, with a possible D match to TRBD2 (5 bases). The CDR3 has 15 residues. V was pared by 1 base and J by 2 bases, with 10 bases between. CDR1 is SEHNR, CDR2 FQNEAQ, per germline (reference sequence). CDR3 sequence reads: CASSLEAGTTDTQYF. The DNA for the CDR3 is TGTGCCAGCAGCTTAGAGGCGGGTACCACAGATACGCAGTATTTT.

Comment on this clonotype: A junction boundary mismatches the germline segment, possibly from a read error. V usage is TRBV11-2 and J usage is TRBJ2-5; perhaps TRBD2 as D (5 bases). Germline CDR1 reads SGHAT; CDR2 reads FQNNGV. This CDR3 has 13 residues. The CDR3 here is CASNLVNPWEQYF. In DNA, the CDR3 is TGTGCCAGCAACTTAGTAAACCCGTGGGAGCAGTACTTC.

This clonotype was detected many times. V usage is TRBV21-1 and J usage is TRBJ1-3; the table's D gene call, TRBD1, was not cross checked with the DNA. TRBV21-1 is listed as a pseudogene. The CDR3 consists of 14 residues. The CDR3 is CASISGQAGNTIYF. In DNA form, the CDR3 reads TGTGCCAGCATTTCGGGACAGGCTGGAAACACCATATATTTT.

This clonotype has more than one count but fewer than ten. The chain is built from TRBV10-3 and TRBJ1-2; 8 nucleotides match TRBD1. After removal of 6 bases from V and 6 bases from J, the junction contained 9 bases not matched to a gene. The CDR3 runs 14 residues. CDR1 is ENHRY and CDR2 is SYGVKD in the germline V gene. For the CDR3, the DNA is TGTGCCATCAGCGGACAGGGCCCCCTAAATGGCTACACCTTC. The encoded protein is CAISGQGPLNGYTF.

This clonotype was seen ten or more times. The V call is TRBV5-4, the J call TRBJ2-2; D may be TRBD1 (6 bases). V lost 2 bases and J lost 0, with 8 bases in between. Germline values: CDR1 SGHNT, CDR2 YYREEE (reference sequence). The CDR3 has 15 residues. Here the CDR3 reads CASSLQGTNTGELFF. The CDR3, as DNA: TGTGCCAGCAGCTTACAGGGAACGAACACCGGGGAGCTGTTTTTT.

This clonotype has a count of ten or more. The V and J genes are TRBV27 and TRBJ1-2; D is unclear. The V gene's germline CDR1 is MNHEY and CDR2 SMNVEV (reference sequence). CDR3 length: 10 residues. DNA for the CDR3: TGTGCTGGAGTTGGCTATGGCTACACCTTC. This gives the protein CAGVGYGYTF.

As for this clonotype: A much larger clone lies a single base off, so this may be a read error. The J gene is TRBJ2-1, the V gene TRBV7-3, with TRBD1 as a possible D gene (7 bases). Per the germline V gene, CDR1 is SGHTA and CDR2 is FQGTGA. There are 13 residues in the CDR3. Trimming left V 11 bases short and J 12 bases short, with 23 bases between. The CDR3 coding sequence is TGTGCCTCAGGGGGGACAGCATACAGTGGGCAGTTCTTC. The encoded protein is CASGGTAYSGQFF.

This clonotype was counted at least ten times. V usage is TRBV6-6 and J usage is TRBJ2-1, with D unresolved. This CDR3 contains 13 residues. The V end was cut by 7 bases, the J end by 0 bases, with 7 bases between. Germline V CDR1 and CDR2: MNHNY, SVGAGI (reference sequence). The CDR3 bases are TGTGCCAGCAAGAGGAGCTCCTACAATGAGCAGTTCTTC. Protein: CASKRSSYNEQFF.

This clonotype has at least ten counts. The V gene is TRBV30, the J gene TRBJ1-2; D is uncertain. From germline, CDR1 is GTSNPN and CDR2 SVGIG (reference sequence). Trimming shortened V by 1 base and J by 4 bases, and 13 bases separated the two germline ends. The CDR3 contains 14 residues. The CDR3 DNA reads TGTGCCTGGAGTGCCTCCCTTACTCCCTATGGCTACACCTTC. Amino acids: CAWSASLTPYGYTF.

The sample holds many counts of this clonotype. The chain is built from TRBV12-3 or TRBV12-4 and TRBJ2-2; 9 nucleotides agree with TRBD1. This CDR3 spans 16 amino acids. J lost 5 bases, V lost 7 bases, and 11 bases had no gene match. CDR3 residues: CASTPTGGLRTGELFF. CDR3 bases: TGTGCCAGCACCCCGACAGGGGGTTTAAGGACCGGGGAGCTGTTTTTT.

With regard to this clonotype: With a far larger clone one base away, a read error is the likely cause. The rearrangement links TRBV7-8 to TRBJ2-7, with D uncertain. CDR3 length equals 12 residues. Germline CDR1 is SGHVS and CDR2 is FQNEAQ. CDR3 amino acids: CANSLMDYEQYF. In DNA, the CDR3 is TGTGCCAACAGCTTAATGGATTACGAGCAGTACTTC.

This clonotype was counted ten times or more. This chain links TRBV5-1 with TRBJ1-1, with 9 positions matching TRBD1. CDR1 is SGHRS, CDR2 YFSETQ, per germline. V lost 3 bases to trimming and J lost 0 bases; unmatched junction nucleotides: 3. The CDR3 is made up of 15 amino acids. The DNA for the CDR3 is TGCGCCAGCAGCTGGAGACAGGGGGTGAACACTGAAGCTTTCTTT. Translating gives CASSWRQGVNTEAFF.

This clonotype was seen many times. The CDR3 sequence is CASSLDSVPYNEQFF. The CDR3 bases are TGTGCCAGCAGCTTAGATAGCGTACCCTACAATGAGCAGTTCTTC. The V call is TRBV7-8, the J call TRBJ2-1; TRBD2 might be the D (5 bases). CDR1 is SGHVS and CDR2 is FQNEAQ in the germline V gene. V was pared by 1 base and J by 2 bases, with 9 bases between. This CDR3 is 15 amino acids long.

This clonotype was found a few times. Given a much more abundant clone one base away, this may be a read error. The CDR3, as DNA: TGTGCCATCAGTGCCGGGGGGGTTGAGCAGTTCTTC. It is translated as CAISAGGVEQFF. The chain couples TRBV10-3 to TRBJ2-1; 8 bases map to TRBD2. The V gene's germline CDR1 is ENHRY and CDR2 SYGVKD. The junction had 2 bases not matched to a gene; V was cut back by 4 bases and J by 9 bases. The CDR3 has 12 residues.

Concerning this clonotype: At one of its ends the junction is not consistent with the germline gene, which may arise from a read error. The chain has TRBV14 and TRBJ2-3, with D perhaps being TRBD1 or TRBD2 (6 bases each). The germline CDR1 and CDR2 sequences are SGHDN and FVKESK. CDR3 length: 17 residues. CDR3 residues: CASSTASGGTQADTQYF. As DNA, the CDR3 is TGTGCCAGCAGTACCGCCTCTGGCGGGACACAGGCAGATACGCAGTACTTT.

The genes are TRBV6-4 and TRBJ2-1; TRBD1 agrees at 9 bases. CDR3 length equals 16 residues. From germline, CDR1 is MRHNA and CDR2 SNTAGT. V trimming: 0 bases; J trimming: 6 bases; junction bases outside the gene matches: 6. The CDR3 region is CASSDSGTGNRNEQFF. The CDR3 DNA is TGTGCCAGCAGTGACTCCGGGACAGGGAACCGCAATGAGCAGTTCTTC.

Note on this clonotype: A much larger clone is a single base away; this may be a read error. The CDR3 nucleotides are TGTGCCAGCAGCTTGGTGGGACAGGGCTATGGCTACACCTTC. Translating gives CASSLVGQGYGYTF. This rearrangement joins TRBV5-6 to TRBJ1-2, with 9 positions matching TRBD1. Germline V gene lookup returns CDR1 SGHDT and CDR2 YYEEEE. V shed 0 bases, J shed 4 bases, and the junction held 1 base outside the gene matches. This CDR3 spans 14 amino acids.

This clonotype was detected ten times or more. Here the CDR3 DNA reads TGTGCCAGCAGGCCACCTGGGGCCCTTCAGTACTTC. Its protein product is CASRPPGALQYF. The chain is built from TRBV2 and TRBJ2-4; D might be TRBD1 (5 bases). Trimming pared 6 bases from V and 11 bases from J, leaving 14 bases between. CDR3 length equals 12 residues. CDR1 is SNHLY, CDR2 FYNNEI, per germline.